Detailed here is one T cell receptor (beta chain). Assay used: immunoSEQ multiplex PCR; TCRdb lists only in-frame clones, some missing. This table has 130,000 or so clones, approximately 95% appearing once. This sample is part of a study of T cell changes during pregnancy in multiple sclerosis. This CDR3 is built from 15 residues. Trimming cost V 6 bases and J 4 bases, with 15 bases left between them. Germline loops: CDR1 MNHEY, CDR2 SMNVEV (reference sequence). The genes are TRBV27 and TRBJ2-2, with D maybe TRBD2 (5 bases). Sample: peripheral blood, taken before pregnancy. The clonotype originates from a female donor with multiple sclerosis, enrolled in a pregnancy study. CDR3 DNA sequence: TGTGCCAGCAGCGGTCTCCCGGGGTCCACCGGGGAGCTGTTTTTT. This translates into CASSGLPGSTGELFF.